The source of this TCR beta chain is a study of T cells expressing NK-cell markers. Making the TCR beta cDNA relied on 5'RACE template switching with UMIs. Following a re-call of the 5' RACE reads, TCRdb has one entry per CDR3 protein and lacks DNA. Listed are 140,000 to 150,000 distinct CDR3 sequences; 9.5% to 15% falls within the top ten. The sequence was collected from a young man in good health. The sample comprised blood T cells: a sorted CD56 or NKG2C T cell subset, CD4+ or CD8+ T cells, or bulk PBMC T cells (not recorded which).

CDR3 residues: CASGWTATGTNEKLFF. The chain recombines TRBV12-5 with TRBJ1-4. The CDR3 has 16 amino acids. Per the germline V gene, CDR1 is LGHNT and CDR2 is FRNRAP.